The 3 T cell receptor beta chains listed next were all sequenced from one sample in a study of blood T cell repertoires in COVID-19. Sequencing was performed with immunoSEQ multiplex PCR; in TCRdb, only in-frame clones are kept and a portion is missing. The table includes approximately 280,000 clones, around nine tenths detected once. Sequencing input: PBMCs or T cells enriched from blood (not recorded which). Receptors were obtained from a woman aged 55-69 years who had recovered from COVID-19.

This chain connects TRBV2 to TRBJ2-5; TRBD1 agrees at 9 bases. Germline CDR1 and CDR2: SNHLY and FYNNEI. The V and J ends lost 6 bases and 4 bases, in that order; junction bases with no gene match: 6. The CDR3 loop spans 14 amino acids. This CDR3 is CASSLDRGAETQYF. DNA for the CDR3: TGTGCCAGCAGCCTTGACAGGGGGGCAGAGACCCAGTACTTC.

CDR3 sequence (DNA): TGTGCCAGCAGCTTTCGTAGCCGAAGCACAGATACGCAGTATTTT. Translating it yields CASSFRSRSTDTQYF. The J gene is TRBJ2-3, the V gene TRBV7-8; the D is unclear. Germline V gives CDR1 SGHVS, CDR2 FQNEAQ. This CDR3 region has 15 residues. The germline V and J ends were trimmed by 3 bases and 0 bases, with 10 bases remaining between them.

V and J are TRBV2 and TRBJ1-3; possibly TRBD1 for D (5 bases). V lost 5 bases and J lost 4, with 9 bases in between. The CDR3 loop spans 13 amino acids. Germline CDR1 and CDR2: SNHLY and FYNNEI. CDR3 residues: CASSLGQGNTIYF. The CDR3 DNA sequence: TGTGCCAGCAGTCTAGGACAAGGAAACACCATATATTTT.